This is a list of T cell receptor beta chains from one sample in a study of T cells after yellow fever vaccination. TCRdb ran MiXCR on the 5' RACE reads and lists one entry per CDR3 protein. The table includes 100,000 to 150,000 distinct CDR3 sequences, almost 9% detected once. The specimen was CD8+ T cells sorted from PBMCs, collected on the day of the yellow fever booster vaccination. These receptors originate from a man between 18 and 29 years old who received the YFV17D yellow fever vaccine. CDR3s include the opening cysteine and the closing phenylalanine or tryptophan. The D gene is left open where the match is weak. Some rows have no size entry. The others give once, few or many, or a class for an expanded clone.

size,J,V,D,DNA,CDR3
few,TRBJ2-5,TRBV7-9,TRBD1,TGTGCCAGCACCCCCCCGGGACAGGGTCGAGAGACCCAGTACTTC,CASTPPGQGRETQYF
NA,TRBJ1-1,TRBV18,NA,TGTGCCAGCTCTGAGAGTTCGAACACTGAAGCTTTCTTT,CASSESSNTEAFF
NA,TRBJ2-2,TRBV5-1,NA,TGCGCCAGCAGGATTCAGCAGGTCCCCACCGGGGAGCTGTTTTTT,CASRIQQVPTGELFF
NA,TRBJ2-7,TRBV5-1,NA,TGCGCCAGCAGCTTGGGACAGAGAAACGAGCAGTACTTC,CASSLGQRNEQYF
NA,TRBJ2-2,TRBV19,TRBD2,TGTGCCAGTAGAACACTAGCGTTTAACACCGGGGAGCTGTTTTTT,CASRTLAFNTGELFF
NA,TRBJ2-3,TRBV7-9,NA,TGTGCCAGCAGCTTCAGGCTGGCAGATACGCAGTATTTT,CASSFRLADTQYF
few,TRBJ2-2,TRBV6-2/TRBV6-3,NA,TGTGCCAGCAGTTACGTTGAGGTTTTAAAGAACACCGGGGAGCTGTTTTTT,CASSYVEVLKNTGELFF
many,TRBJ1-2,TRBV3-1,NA,TGTGCCAGCAGCCAGGGCTATGGCTACACCTTC,CASSQGYGYTF
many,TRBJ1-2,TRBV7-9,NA,TGTGCCAGCAGCGATACCCCAGGGTCCGCTAACTATGGCTACACCTTC,CASSDTPGSANYGYTF
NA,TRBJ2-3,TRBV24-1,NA,TGTGCCACCAGTGATTTCCACCCCCGGGTAAGGGACACAGATACGCAGTATTTT,CATSDFHPRVRDTDTQYF
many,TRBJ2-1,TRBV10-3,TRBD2,TGTGCCATCAGTGAGGGACTAGACTACAATGAGCAGTTCTTC,CAISEGLDYNEQFF
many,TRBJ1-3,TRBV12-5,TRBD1,TGTGCTAGTGGTTTTCTTCTCCGGACCAAAGGGGGCGATTATACAAACAACTCTGGAAACACCATATATTTT,CASGFLLRTKGGDYTNNSGNTIYF
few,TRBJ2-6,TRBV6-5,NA,TGTGCCAGCAGTGAGCCCTCTGGGGCCAACGTCCTGACTTTC,CASSEPSGANVLTF
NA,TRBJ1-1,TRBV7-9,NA,TGTGCCAGCAGCTTACAGGGCGGTGAAGCTTTCTTT,CASSLQGGEAFF
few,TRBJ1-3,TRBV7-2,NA,TGTGCCAGCAGCTTAGGCGACAGAGCCTCTGGAAACACCATATATTTT,CASSLGDRASGNTIYF
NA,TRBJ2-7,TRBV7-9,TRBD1,TGTGCCAGCAGCTCAAGGGACAGTAAAACCTACGAGCAGTACTTC,CASSSRDSKTYEQYF
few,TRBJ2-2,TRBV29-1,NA,TGCAGCGTTGGCCCGACTAGGACCGGGGAGCTGTTTTTT,CSVGPTRTGELFF
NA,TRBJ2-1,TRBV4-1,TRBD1,TGCGCCAGCAGCCCTTGGGAGCGGACAGGGGCTTACAATGAGCAGTTCTTC,CASSPWERTGAYNEQFF
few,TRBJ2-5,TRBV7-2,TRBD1,TGTGCCAGCAGCTTACGCGACAGGGGGGTGGAGACCCAGTACTTC,CASSLRDRGVETQYF
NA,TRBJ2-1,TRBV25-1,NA,TGTGCCAGCAGTGCTACTTTCTCTGAGCAGTTCTTC,CASSATFSEQFF
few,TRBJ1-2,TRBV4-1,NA,TGCGCCAGCAGCCAAGTACATGGAGGGGACTATGGCTACACCTTC,CASSQVHGGDYGYTF
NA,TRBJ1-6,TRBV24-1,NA,TGTGCCACCAGTGAAGGTTCACCCCTCCACTTT,CATSEGSPLHF
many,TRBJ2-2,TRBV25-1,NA,TGTGCCAGCACCGGTGGGACCGGGGAGCTGTTTTTT,CASTGGTGELFF
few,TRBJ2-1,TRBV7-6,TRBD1,TGTGCCAGCAGCTGGGAACAGGGGGTTTACAATGAGCAGTTCTTC,CASSWEQGVYNEQFF
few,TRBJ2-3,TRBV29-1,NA,TGCAGCGTGGGGGGAACGGGGGCCCCCCCTAGCACAGATACGCAGTATTTT,CSVGGTGAPPSTDTQYF
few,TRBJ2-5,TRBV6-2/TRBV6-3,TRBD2,TGTGCCAGCAGCCGAACGTTGGCGGGGGAAGAGACCCAGTACTTC,CASSRTLAGEETQYF
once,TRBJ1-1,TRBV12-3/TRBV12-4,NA,TGTGCCAGCAGCCCAAGGGTCGCACCTGACACTGAAGCTTTCTTT,CASSPRVAPDTEAFF
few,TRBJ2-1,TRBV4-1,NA,TGCGCCAGCAGCCAAACGGCAGGTTCCGGTTACAATGAGCAGTTCTTC,CASSQTAGSGYNEQFF
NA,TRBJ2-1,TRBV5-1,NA,TGCGCCAGCAGCTATCTTTCCCGGGACCCCAGCTCCTACAATGAGCAGTTCTTC,CASSYLSRDPSSYNEQFF
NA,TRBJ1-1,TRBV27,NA,TGTGCCAGCAGTCTGCTCGGACTGAACACTGAAGCTTTCTTT,CASSLLGLNTEAFF
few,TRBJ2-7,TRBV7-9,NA,TGTGCCAGCAGCTTGACCCCCGAGCAGTACTTC,CASSLTPEQYF
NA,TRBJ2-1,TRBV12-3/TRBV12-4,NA,TGTGCCAGCAGTCATGAGGGGGAGGTTTACAATGAGCAGTTCTTC,CASSHEGEVYNEQFF
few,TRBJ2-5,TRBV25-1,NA,TGTGCCAGCAGTGAGTGGCAGACCCAGTACTTC,CASSEWQTQYF
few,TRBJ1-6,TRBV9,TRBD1,TGTGCCAGCAGCAGTACTGGGACAGGGGATTCACCCCTCCACTTT,CASSSTGTGDSPLHF
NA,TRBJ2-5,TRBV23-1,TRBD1,TGCGCCAGTAGAGGGGTGACAGGGGAGTTGGGGACCCAGTACTTC,CASRGVTGELGTQYF
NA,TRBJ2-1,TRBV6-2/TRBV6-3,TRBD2,TGTGCCAGCAGTTACCCGGGGGGGGTGAATGAGCAGTTCTTC,CASSYPGGVNEQFF
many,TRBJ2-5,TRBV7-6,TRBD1,TGTGCCAGCAGCTCCGGGACAGGGGCCTTCTCGACCCAGTACTTC,CASSSGTGAFSTQYF
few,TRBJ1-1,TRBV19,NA,TGTGCGACACGCAGGGTCGTTTCCACTGAAGCTTTCTTT,CATRRVVSTEAFF
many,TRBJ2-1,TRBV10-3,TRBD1,TGTGCCATCAGGAGACAGGGTGGTCTTTACAATGAGCAGTTCTTC,CAIRRQGGLYNEQFF
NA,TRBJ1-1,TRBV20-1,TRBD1,TGCAGTGCTGGGGACAGATCCATGAACACTGAAGCTTTCTTT,CSAGDRSMNTEAFF
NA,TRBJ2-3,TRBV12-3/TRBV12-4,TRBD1,TGTGCCAGCAGTTCCCCCTGGGACAGGGGGCGAACAGATACGCAGTATTTT,CASSSPWDRGRTDTQYF
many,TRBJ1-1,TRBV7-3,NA,TGTGCCAGCAGCTTATCGGCGGGGGGGAACACTGAAGCTTTCTTT,CASSLSAGGNTEAFF
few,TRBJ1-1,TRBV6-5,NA,TGTGCCAGCAGTTACGGGCGGACCCATCTGAACACTGAAGCTTTCTTT,CASSYGRTHLNTEAFF
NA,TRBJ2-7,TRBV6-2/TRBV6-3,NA,TGTGCCATGGGACTTGGACGGGGATACGAGCAGTACTTC,CAMGLGRGYEQYF
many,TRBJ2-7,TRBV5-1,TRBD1,TGCGCCAGCGAAACCGGGACAGGGGGCGACGAGCAGTACTTC,CASETGTGGDEQYF
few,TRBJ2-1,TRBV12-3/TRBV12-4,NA,TGTGCCAGCAGTTTACCCATCCTCTTTGAGCAGTTCTTC,CASSLPILFEQFF
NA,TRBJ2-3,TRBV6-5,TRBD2,TGTGCCAGCAGGCGACTTAGCGGGGCGGTCACAGATACGCAGTATTTT,CASRRLSGAVTDTQYF
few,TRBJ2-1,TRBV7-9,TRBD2,TGTGCCAGCAGCTTAGTGTCCGCGGGGGAGAATGAGCAGTTCTTC,CASSLVSAGENEQFF